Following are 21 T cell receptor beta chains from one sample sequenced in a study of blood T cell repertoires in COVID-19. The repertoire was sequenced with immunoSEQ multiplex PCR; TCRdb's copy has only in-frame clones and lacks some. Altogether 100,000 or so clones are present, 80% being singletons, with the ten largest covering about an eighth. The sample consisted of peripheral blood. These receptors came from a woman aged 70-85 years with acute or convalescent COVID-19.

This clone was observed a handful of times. This CDR3 is CASSQGVNYGYTF. The CDR3 DNA reads TGTGCCAGCAGCCAGGGGGTTAACTATGGCTACACCTTC. V and J are TRBV12-3 or TRBV12-4 and TRBJ1-2, with 7 nucleotides matching TRBD1. With V trimmed by 6 bases and J by 1 base, 2 bases remained unmatched. This CDR3 region has 13 residues.

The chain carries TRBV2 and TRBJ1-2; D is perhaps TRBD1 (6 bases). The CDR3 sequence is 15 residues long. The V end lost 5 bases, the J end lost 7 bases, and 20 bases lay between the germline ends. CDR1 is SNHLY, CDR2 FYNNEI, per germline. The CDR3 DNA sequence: TGTGCCAGCAGTCCGAGGACGGCAGAGGGGGTTGGCTACACCTTC. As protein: CASSPRTAEGVGYTF. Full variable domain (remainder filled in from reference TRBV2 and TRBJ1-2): EPEVTQTPSHQVTQMGQEVILRCVPISNHLYFYWYRQILGQKVEFLVSFYNNEISEKSEIFDDQFSVERPDGSNFTLKIRSTKLEDSAMYFCASSPRTAEGVGYTFGSGTRLTVV.

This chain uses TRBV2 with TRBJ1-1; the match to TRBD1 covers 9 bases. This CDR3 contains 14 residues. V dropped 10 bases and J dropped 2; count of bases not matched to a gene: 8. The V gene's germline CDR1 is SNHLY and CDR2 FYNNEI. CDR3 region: CATLLDRGNTEAFF. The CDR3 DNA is TGTGCCACCCTCTTGGACAGGGGAAACACTGAAGCTTTCTTT.

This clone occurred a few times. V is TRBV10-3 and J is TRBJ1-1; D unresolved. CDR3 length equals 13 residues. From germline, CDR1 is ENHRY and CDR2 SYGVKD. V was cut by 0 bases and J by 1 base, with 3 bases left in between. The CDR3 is CAISESANTEAFF. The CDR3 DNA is TGTGCCATCAGTGAGTCAGCGAACACTGAAGCTTTCTTT.

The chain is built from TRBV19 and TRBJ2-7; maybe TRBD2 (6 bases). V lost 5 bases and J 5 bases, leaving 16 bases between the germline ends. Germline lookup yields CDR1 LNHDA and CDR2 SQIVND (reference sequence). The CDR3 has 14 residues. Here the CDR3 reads CASSSPGVLNEQYF. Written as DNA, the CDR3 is TGTGCCAGTAGTTCCCCGGGGGTGCTCAACGAGCAGTACTTC.

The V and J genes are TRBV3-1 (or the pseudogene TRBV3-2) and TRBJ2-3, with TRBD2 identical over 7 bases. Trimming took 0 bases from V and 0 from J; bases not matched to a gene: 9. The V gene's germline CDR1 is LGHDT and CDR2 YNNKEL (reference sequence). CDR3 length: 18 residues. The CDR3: CASSQEGLAVPSTDTQYF. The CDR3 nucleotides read TGTGCCAGCAGCCAAGAAGGGCTAGCGGTCCCTAGCACAGATACGCAGTATTTT.

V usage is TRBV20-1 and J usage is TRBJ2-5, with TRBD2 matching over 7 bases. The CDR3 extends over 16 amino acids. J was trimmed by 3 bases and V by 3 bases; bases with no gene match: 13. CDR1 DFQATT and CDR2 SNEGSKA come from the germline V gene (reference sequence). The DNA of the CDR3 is TGCAGTGCTAGTTGGTACGAGCGGGGTAATGAAGAGACCCAGTACTTC. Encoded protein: CSASWYERGNEETQYF.

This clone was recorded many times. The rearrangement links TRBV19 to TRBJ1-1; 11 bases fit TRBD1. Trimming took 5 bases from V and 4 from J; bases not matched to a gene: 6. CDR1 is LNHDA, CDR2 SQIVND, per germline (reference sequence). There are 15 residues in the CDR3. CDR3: CASSVPGTGGTEAFF. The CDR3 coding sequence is TGTGCCAGTAGTGTCCCCGGGACAGGGGGCACTGAAGCTTTCTTT.

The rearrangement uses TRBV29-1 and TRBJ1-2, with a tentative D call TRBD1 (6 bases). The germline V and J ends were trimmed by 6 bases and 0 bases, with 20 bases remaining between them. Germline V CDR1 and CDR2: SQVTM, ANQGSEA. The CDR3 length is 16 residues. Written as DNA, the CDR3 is TGCAGCGTCGGAGGACAGTCCCCTACCTCTAACTATGGCTACACCTTC. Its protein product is CSVGGQSPTSNYGYTF.

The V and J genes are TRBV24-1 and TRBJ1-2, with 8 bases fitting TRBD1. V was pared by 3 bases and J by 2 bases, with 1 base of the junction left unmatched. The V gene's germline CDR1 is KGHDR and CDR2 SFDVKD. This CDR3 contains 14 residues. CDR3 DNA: TGTGCCACCAGTGATGGGACAGGAAACTATGGCTACACCTTC. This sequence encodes CATSDGTGNYGYTF.

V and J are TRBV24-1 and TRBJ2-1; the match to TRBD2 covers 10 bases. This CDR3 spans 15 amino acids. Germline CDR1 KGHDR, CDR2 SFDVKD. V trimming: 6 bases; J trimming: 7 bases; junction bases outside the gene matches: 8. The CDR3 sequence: CATSRPAGGRNEQFF. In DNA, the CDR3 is TGTGCCACCAGTCGACCAGCGGGGGGGCGGAATGAGCAGTTCTTC.

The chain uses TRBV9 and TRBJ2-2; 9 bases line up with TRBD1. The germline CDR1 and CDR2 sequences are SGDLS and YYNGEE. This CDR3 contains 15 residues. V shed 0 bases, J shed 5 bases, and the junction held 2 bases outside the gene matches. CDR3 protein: CASSVVGTGTGELFF. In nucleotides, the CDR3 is TGTGCCAGCAGCGTAGTGGGGACAGGGACCGGGGAGCTGTTTTTT.

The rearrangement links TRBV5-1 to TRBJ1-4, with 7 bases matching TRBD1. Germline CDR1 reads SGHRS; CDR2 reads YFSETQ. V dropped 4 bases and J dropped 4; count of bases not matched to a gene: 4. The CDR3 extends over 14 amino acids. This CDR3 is CASSPGQLNEKLFF. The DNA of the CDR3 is TGCGCCAGCAGCCCGGGACAGCTTAATGAAAAACTGTTTTTT.

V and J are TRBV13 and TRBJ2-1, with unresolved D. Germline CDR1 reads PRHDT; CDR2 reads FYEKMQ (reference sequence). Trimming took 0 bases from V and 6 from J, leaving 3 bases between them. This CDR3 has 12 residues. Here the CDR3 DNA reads TGTGCCAGCAGCTTAGGACTCAATGAGCAGTTCTTC. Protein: CASSLGLNEQFF.

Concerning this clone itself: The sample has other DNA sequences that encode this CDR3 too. The CDR3 loop is CASSGTGSGNTIYF. Here the CDR3 DNA reads TGCGCCAGCAGCGGGACAGGGTCTGGAAACACCATATATTTT. The chain is built from TRBV5-1 and TRBJ1-3, with 9 bases fitting TRBD1. V lost 4 bases and J lost 1; bases outside the gene matches: 0. The CDR3 runs to 14 residues. Per germline, CDR1 SGHRS and CDR2 YFSETQ.

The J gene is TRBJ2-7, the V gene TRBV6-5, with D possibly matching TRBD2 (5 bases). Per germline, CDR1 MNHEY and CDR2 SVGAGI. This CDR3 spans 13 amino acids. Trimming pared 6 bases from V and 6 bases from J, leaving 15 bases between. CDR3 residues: CASRFSGISEQYF. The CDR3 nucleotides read TGTGCCAGCAGATTCTCCGGGATATCCGAGCAGTACTTC.

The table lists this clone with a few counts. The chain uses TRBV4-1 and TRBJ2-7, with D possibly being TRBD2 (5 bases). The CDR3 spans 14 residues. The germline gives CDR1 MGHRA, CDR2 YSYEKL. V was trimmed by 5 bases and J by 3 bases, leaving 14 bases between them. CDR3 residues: CASSIPGSRYEQYF. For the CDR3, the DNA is TGCGCCAGCAGCATCCCGGGATCCCGCTACGAGCAGTACTTC.

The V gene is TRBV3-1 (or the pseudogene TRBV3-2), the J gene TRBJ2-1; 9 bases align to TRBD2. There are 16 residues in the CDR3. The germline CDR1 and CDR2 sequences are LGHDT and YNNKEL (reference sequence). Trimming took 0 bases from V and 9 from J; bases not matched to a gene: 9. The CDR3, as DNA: TGTGCCAGCAGCCAAGATACGGACTTGCGGGGGGGTGAGCAGTTCTTC. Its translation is CASSQDTDLRGGEQFF.

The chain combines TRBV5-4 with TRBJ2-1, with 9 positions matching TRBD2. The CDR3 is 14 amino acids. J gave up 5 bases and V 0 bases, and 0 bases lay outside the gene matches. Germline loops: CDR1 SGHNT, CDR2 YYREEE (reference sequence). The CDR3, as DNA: TGTGCCAGCAGCTTGGCTAGCGGGGACAATGAGCAGTTCTTC. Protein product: CASSLASGDNEQFF.

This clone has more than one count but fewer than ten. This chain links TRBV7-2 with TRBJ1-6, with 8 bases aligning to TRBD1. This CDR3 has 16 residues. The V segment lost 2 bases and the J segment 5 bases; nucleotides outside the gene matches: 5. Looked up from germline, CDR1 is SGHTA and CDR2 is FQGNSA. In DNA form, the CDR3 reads TGTGCCAGCAGCTTAACAGGGGGTGGAGATAATTCACCCCTCCACTTT. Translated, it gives CASSLTGGGDNSPLHF.

The CDR3 here is CASSVSGGQGRSEAFF. The CDR3 DNA is TGTGCCAGCAGCGTATCCGGGGGACAGGGAAGGTCTGAAGCTTTCTTT. The chain joins TRBV9 to TRBJ1-1; 9 bases fit TRBD1. The V gene's germline CDR1 is SGDLS and CDR2 YYNGEE. The CDR3 is made up of 16 amino acids. V lost 1 base, J lost 6 bases, and 10 bases stayed unmatched.